The 32 T cell receptor beta chains below come from one sample, sequenced in a study of blood T cell repertoires in COVID-19. The table came from immunoSEQ multiplex PCR; TCRdb's copy has only in-frame clones and leaves some out. The sample yields 100,000 to 150,000 clones, about 85% seen once. The sequenced material came from peripheral blood. These receptors originate from a man at least 80 years old with active or convalescent COVID-19.

This chain joins TRBV7-7 and TRBJ2-3, with D perhaps TRBD1 (5 bases). The V and J ends lost 3 bases and 0 bases respectively, with 10 bases between them. CDR1 SSHAT and CDR2 FNYEAQ come from the germline V gene (reference sequence). The CDR3 runs 15 residues. CDR3 in amino acids: CASSFGGASTDTQYF. CDR3 bases: TGTGCCAGCAGCTTTGGTGGGGCTAGCACAGATACGCAGTATTTT.

This chain links TRBV3-1 (or the pseudogene TRBV3-2) with TRBJ1-1; 11 bases match TRBD1. V dropped 4 bases and J dropped 3; count of bases not matched to a gene: 1. Germline-derived CDR1 and CDR2 are LGHDT and YNNKEL (reference sequence). The CDR3 has 14 amino acids. CDR3 sequence reads: CASSRTGGDTEAFF. CDR3 DNA sequence: TGTGCCAGCAGCCGGACAGGGGGCGACACTGAAGCTTTCTTT.

The chain carries TRBV5-1 and TRBJ1-4; 8 bases are shared with TRBD1. The CDR3 runs to 18 residues. The germline V gene has CDR1 SGHRS and CDR2 YFSETQ. J was trimmed by 3 bases and V by 0 bases; bases with no gene match: 10. The CDR3 reads CASSLGWDRTPANEKLFF. The CDR3 DNA is TGCGCCAGCAGCTTGGGGTGGGACAGGACCCCAGCTAATGAAAAACTGTTTTTT.

This clone was picked up many times. The chain uses TRBV5-6 and TRBJ1-6; weak D call: TRBD1 (5 bases). This CDR3 contains 16 residues. CDR1 and CDR2 (germline): SGHDT, YYEEEE. V was pared by 1 base and J by 7 bases, with 15 bases between. Here the CDR3 reads CASSLWGKAGNSPLHF. The CDR3 DNA reads TGTGCCAGCAGCTTGTGGGGGAAGGCGGGGAATTCACCCCTCCACTTT.

The V gene is TRBV21-1, the J gene TRBJ2-7; the listed D gene, TRBD2, was not tested against the DNA. TRBV21-1 has pseudogene status. There are 16 residues in the CDR3. The CDR3: CASIPNARDGTYEQYF. The CDR3 nucleotides are TGTGCCAGCATCCCTAACGCGCGGGACGGAACCTACGAGCAGTACTTC.

The genes are TRBV19 and TRBJ1-5, with D possibly TRBD1 on 6 matching bases. V gave up 3 bases and J gave up 5 bases, with 11 bases separating them. The CDR3 totals 14 residues. Looked up from germline, CDR1 is LNHDA and CDR2 is SQIVND (reference sequence). This CDR3 reads CASSMQQGDQPQHF. The CDR3 DNA follows: TGTGCCAGTAGTATGCAACAGGGTGATCAGCCCCAGCATTTT.

V gene TRBV19 combines with J gene TRBJ2-5, with TRBD2 matching over 9 bases. Germline loops: CDR1 LNHDA, CDR2 SQIVND (reference sequence). The trim removed 4 bases at V and 1 base at J, leaving 1 base unmatched. The CDR3 covers 14 residues. The CDR3 bases are TGTGCCAGTAGTAGTAGCGGGGGCCAAGAGACCCAGTACTTC. It yields the protein CASSSSGGQETQYF.

This chain links TRBV28 with TRBJ1-5; D is ambiguous. CDR3 size: 17 residues. The V gene's germline CDR1 is MDHEN and CDR2 SYDVKM. Trimming removed 2 bases at V and 3 bases at J, with 17 bases between. CDR3 amino acids: CASSLPRGQANNQPQHF. As DNA, the CDR3 is TGTGCCAGCAGTTTACCCCGAGGGCAGGCCAACAATCAGCCCCAGCATTTT.

The chain recombines TRBV19 with TRBJ1-3, with a weak D call TRBD1 (5 bases). This CDR3 region has 14 residues. Germline V gives CDR1 LNHDA, CDR2 SQIVND (reference sequence). Trimming shortened V by 6 bases and J by 1 base, and 10 bases separated the two germline ends. The CDR3 spells CASSTTVSGNTIYF. As DNA, the CDR3 is TGTGCCAGTAGCACGACAGTTTCTGGAAACACCATATATTTT.

This chain joins TRBV28 and TRBJ2-5; maybe TRBD2 (6 bases). The V end was cut by 6 bases, the J end by 5 bases, with 13 bases between. Per germline, CDR1 MDHEN and CDR2 SYDVKM. CDR3 length: 13 residues. The CDR3 loop reads CASRKAGPETQYF. CDR3 nucleotide sequence: TGTGCCAGCAGGAAGGCGGGACCGGAGACCCAGTACTTC. Full variable domain (outside the CDR3, taken from reference TRBV28 and TRBJ2-5): DVKVTQSSRYLVKRTGEKVFLECVQDMDHENMFWYRQDPGLGLRLIYFSYDVKMKEKGDIPEGYSVSREKKERFSLILESASTNQTSMYLCASRKAGPETQYFGPGTRLLVL.

The chain links TRBV9 to TRBJ2-2, with TRBD2 as a possible D gene (5 bases). The germline V gene encodes CDR1 SGDLS and CDR2 YYNGEE. V lost 1 base, J lost 3 bases, and 10 bases lay in between. The CDR3 length is 15 residues. CDR3: CASSVLDFYTGELFF. In nucleotides, the CDR3 is TGTGCCAGCAGCGTACTGGACTTCTACACCGGGGAGCTGTTTTTT.

The chain recombines TRBV7-6 with TRBJ1-2; D is ambiguous. Germline V gene lookup returns CDR1 SGHVS and CDR2 FNYEAQ. V dropped 5 bases and J dropped 1 base, with 8 bases sitting between them. This CDR3 has 13 residues. DNA for the CDR3: TGTGCCAGCAGCCCCGGTCGTAACTATGGCTACACCTTC. As protein: CASSPGRNYGYTF.

The chain has TRBV29-1 and TRBJ2-1; 9 bases agree with TRBD1. Per germline, CDR1 SQVTM and CDR2 ANQGSEA. V was clipped by 6 bases and J by 7 bases; unmatched bases: 7. This CDR3 spans 13 amino acids. The CDR3 DNA reads as TGCAGCGTCCTAGACAGGGGGGAGAATGAGCAGTTCTTC. This codes for CSVLDRGENEQFF.

The chain carries TRBV5-5 and TRBJ2-2; possibly TRBD1 for D (6 bases). The V gene lost 4 bases and the J gene lost 7 bases, with 17 bases spanning the gap. Germline assignment: CDR1 SGHKS and CDR2 YYEKEE (reference sequence). The CDR3 is 15 residues long. This chain's CDR3 is CASSLRQDLGGELFF. CDR3 DNA: TGTGCCAGCAGCCTACGACAGGATCTTGGCGGGGAGCTGTTTTTT. Using reference TRBV5-5 and TRBJ2-2 for the parts outside the CDR3, the full variable domain is DAGVTQSPTHLIKTRGQQVTLRCSPISGHKSVSWYQQVLGQGPQFIFQYYEKEERGRGNFPDRFSARQFPNYSSELNVNALLLGDSALYLCASSLRQDLGGELFFGEGSRLTVL.

This chain links TRBV5-1 with TRBJ2-2, with TRBD1 as a possible D gene (6 bases). V shed 3 bases and J shed 6 bases, with 9 bases lying between them. This CDR3 comprises 13 residues. CDR1 and CDR2 from the germline V gene are SGHRS and YFSETQ. CDR3 sequence: CASSSYRAGELFF. The CDR3 region has the DNA TGCGCCAGCAGCTCTTACAGGGCCGGGGAGCTGTTTTTT. Using reference TRBV5-1 and TRBJ2-2 for the parts outside the CDR3, the full variable domain is KAGVTQTPRYLIKTRGQQVTLSCSPISGHRSVSWYQQTPGQGLQFLFEYFSETQRNKGNFPGRFSGRQFSNSRSEMNVSTLELGDSALYLCASSSYRAGELFFGEGSRLTVL.

This rearrangement joins TRBV2 to TRBJ1-2, with D maybe TRBD1 (6 bases). This CDR3 has 13 residues. Germline loops: CDR1 SNHLY, CDR2 FYNNEI. Between the trimmed V and J ends, which lost 3 bases and 5 bases, there was a span of 10 bases. CDR3 loop: CASSEQGLYGYTF. The CDR3 DNA is TGTGCCAGCAGTGAGCAGGGGCTATATGGCTACACCTTC.

The chain recombines TRBV27 with TRBJ2-1, with 15 nucleotides matching TRBD2. Germline trimming cut 7 bases from V and 4 bases from J; bases unmatched to any gene: 11. From germline, CDR1 is MNHEY and CDR2 SMNVEV (reference sequence). The CDR3 length is 18 residues. DNA for the CDR3: TGTGCCAGCATCCATTCGTACGGGACTAGCGGGGGGTACAATGAGCAGTTCTTC. The encoded protein is CASIHSYGTSGGYNEQFF.

CDR3 loop: CASSLDRDQPQHF. The CDR3 coding sequence is TGTGCCAGCAGCCTGGACAGGGATCAGCCCCAGCATTTT. J is TRBJ1-5 and V is TRBV6-5; 8 bases agree with TRBD1. CDR3 size: 13 residues. Germline V CDR1 and CDR2: MNHEY, SVGAGI. Unmatched junction bases numbered 3, after V lost 6 bases and J lost 5 bases.

The chain joins TRBV27 to TRBJ1-5, with 7 nucleotides matching TRBD1. CDR3 length: 15 residues. Germline V gene sequence: CDR1 MNHEY, CDR2 SMNVEV (reference sequence). Trimming removed 5 bases from V and 1 base from J; junction bases left unmatched: 5. Here the CDR3 reads CASSKTGPSNQPQHF. DNA of the CDR3: TGTGCCAGCAGTAAGACAGGGCCCAGCAATCAGCCCCAGCATTTT.

Only one count was recorded for this clone. The chain couples TRBV18 to TRBJ2-7, with 7 bases fitting TRBD1. V shed 1 base, J shed 6 bases, and the junction held 6 bases outside the gene matches. This CDR3 contains 14 residues. From germline, CDR1 is KGHSH and CDR2 LQKENI. The CDR3 nucleotides are TGTGCCAGCTCACCACTAGACAGGGTTCGCGAGCAGTACTTC. It translates to CASSPLDRVREQYF.

The chain employs TRBV18 and TRBJ2-2; TRBD1 might be the D (6 bases). The CDR3 covers 15 residues. The germline V and J ends were trimmed by 3 bases and 6 bases, with 14 bases remaining between them. The germline V gene has CDR1 KGHSH and CDR2 LQKENI. As DNA, the CDR3 is TGTGCCAGCTCACCCTCCCCGGGACACGCCGGGGAGCTGTTTTTT. Translating gives CASSPSPGHAGELFF.

V and J are TRBV21-1 and TRBJ2-4; TRBD1 was called by the table and not checked on the DNA. TRBV21-1 is a known pseudogene. The CDR3 totals 17 residues. The CDR3 nucleotides are TGTGCCAGCAGCAATGCCCCGCCAGGGTCTACCAAAAACATTCAGTACTTC. This translates into CASSNAPPGSTKNIQYF.

V is TRBV5-1 and J is TRBJ1-1; D gene unclear. The germline V gene encodes CDR1 SGHRS and CDR2 YFSETQ. The CDR3 sequence is 15 residues long. The V gene lost 5 bases and the J gene lost 4 bases, with 18 bases spanning the gap. The CDR3: CASSFRAGGSTEAFF. The DNA for the CDR3 is TGCGCCAGCAGTTTTAGGGCTGGAGGTAGCACTGAAGCTTTCTTT.

The chain recombines TRBV19 with TRBJ1-3; D is ambiguous. Germline V gene lookup returns CDR1 LNHDA and CDR2 SQIVND (reference sequence). Trimming shortened V by 3 bases and J by 1 base, and 10 bases separated the two germline ends. The CDR3 has 15 residues. The CDR3 is CASSIQAGSGNTIYF. The CDR3 nucleotides read TGTGCCAGTAGTATCCAGGCAGGATCTGGAAACACCATATATTTT.

This clone was seen a few times. The V and J genes are TRBV7-2 and TRBJ2-7; D might be TRBD2 (5 bases). This CDR3 has 17 amino acids. The germline V gene has CDR1 SGHTA and CDR2 FQGNSA. Trimming stripped 5 bases from V and 5 bases from J, with 25 bases between. CDR3 bases: TGTGCCAGCAGCCCCACCAGCTCCAGAGGGATACGTCACGAGCAGTACTTC. Protein sequence: CASSPTSSRGIRHEQYF. The whole variable domain, filled in from reference TRBV7-2 and TRBJ2-7, reads GAGVSQSPSNKVTEKGKDVELRCDPISGHTALYWYRQSLGQGLEFLIYFQGNSAPDKSGLPSDRFSAERTGGSVSTLTIQRTQQEDSAVYLCASSPTSSRGIRHEQYFGPGTRLTVT.

The chain couples TRBV7-6 to TRBJ2-3, with D hard to call. CDR3 size: 21 residues. CDR1 is SGHVS and CDR2 is FNYEAQ in the germline V gene. The ends were cut back, 0 bases at V and 0 bases at J, with 25 bases in the middle. CDR3 protein: CASSLAPPAPLRGSSTDTQYF. The CDR3 region has the DNA TGTGCCAGCAGCTTAGCGCCGCCAGCTCCCCTCCGCGGTTCTAGCACAGATACGCAGTATTTT. The variable domain in full, with the rest retrieved from reference TRBV7-6 and TRBJ2-3, is GAGVSQSPRYKVTKRGQDVALRCDPISGHVSLYWYRQALGQGPEFLTYFNYEAQQDKSGLPNDRFSAERPEGSISTLTIQRTEQRDSAMYRCASSLAPPAPLRGSSTDTQYFGPGTRLTVL.

The chain couples TRBV10-3 to TRBJ2-1, with 11 bases lining up with TRBD2. Losses at the gene ends were 7 bases for V and 9 bases for J; bases not matched to a gene: 20. The CDR3 is 18 amino acids. Germline CDR1 reads ENHRY; CDR2 reads SYGVKD. The CDR3 is CAITLLAGGLASGGEQFF. The CDR3 DNA sequence: TGTGCCATCACCTTGCTAGCGGGAGGCCTAGCAAGCGGGGGTGAGCAGTTCTTC.

As regards this clone: The sample carries other DNA sequences with the same CDR3. The chain recombines TRBV7-9 with TRBJ1-3; D is perhaps TRBD1 (6 bases). The V and J ends lost 4 bases and 4 bases respectively, with 11 bases between them. Germline V gene data show CDR1 as SEHNR and CDR2 as FQNEAQ (reference sequence). The CDR3 contains 14 residues. CDR3 protein: CASSSGVSGNTIYF. CDR3 DNA: TGTGCCAGCAGCTCAGGGGTTTCAGGAAACACCATATATTTT.

V is TRBV20-1 and J is TRBJ2-5; 11 nucleotides line up with TRBD2. J gave up 1 base and V 3 bases, and 10 bases lay outside the gene matches. This CDR3 contains 17 residues. Germline CDR1 is DFQATT and CDR2 is SNEGSKA (reference sequence). The CDR3 DNA reads as TGCAGTGCTAGTATTAGCGGGGGGGCCGCCGGCCAAGAGACCCAGTACTTC. Its translation is CSASISGGAAGQETQYF.

V gene TRBV7-6 combines with J gene TRBJ2-2, with 8 nucleotides matching TRBD1. Germline lookup yields CDR1 SGHVS and CDR2 FNYEAQ. The CDR3 extends over 17 amino acids. V gave up 0 bases and J gave up 5 bases; unmatched junction bases: 8. The CDR3 is CASSLAGGTGGTGELFF. CDR3 in DNA: TGTGCCAGCAGCTTAGCGGGCGGAACAGGGGGGACCGGGGAGCTGTTTTTT. The full variable domain, completed using reference TRBV7-6 and TRBJ2-2, is GAGVSQSPRYKVTKRGQDVALRCDPISGHVSLYWYRQALGQGPEFLTYFNYEAQQDKSGLPNDRFSAERPEGSISTLTIQRTEQRDSAMYRCASSLAGGTGGTGELFFGEGSRLTVL.

J is TRBJ2-7 and V is TRBV11-2, with 9 bases matching TRBD2. The CDR3 has 15 residues. The V segment lost 1 base and the J segment 0 bases; nucleotides outside the gene matches: 1. CDR1 and CDR2 from the germline V gene are SGHAT and FQNNGV. The CDR3 loop reads CASSLAGLASYEQYF. The DNA of the CDR3 is TGTGCCAGCAGCTTAGCGGGACTAGCCTCCTACGAGCAGTACTTC.

This chain connects TRBV6-1 to TRBJ2-3, with 8 bases lining up with TRBD2. Germline trimming cut 6 bases from V and 3 bases from J; bases unmatched to any gene: 11. The CDR3 is 16 residues long. Germline CDR1 is MNHNS and CDR2 is SASEGT. This CDR3 reads CASSETHSGGTDTQYF. The CDR3 DNA reads as TGTGCCAGCAGCGAAACCCACAGCGGGGGTACAGATACGCAGTATTTT.